Listed here are 30 T cell receptor beta chains from one sample, sequenced in a study of cytomegalovirus exposure and HLA in healthy donors. Both 60 Vbeta primers and 13 Jbeta primers went into the PCR. Clones were sequenced by immunoSEQ multiplex PCR, and TCRdb holds only the in-frame ones, with some missing. The table has 160,000 or so clones, about four fifths seen once. The sequencing input was PBMCs. Receptor source: a man under 40 in good health and CMV-seronegative.

This chain joins TRBV5-1 and TRBJ1-3; TRBD1 is a possible D gene (5 bases). The germline V and J ends were trimmed by 5 bases and 0 bases, with 12 bases remaining between them. Germline assignment: CDR1 SGHRS and CDR2 YFSETQ. This CDR3 has 15 residues. The DNA for the CDR3 is TGCGCCAGCAGGGCGGAGGGGAGCTCTGGAAACACCATATATTTT. Translated: CASRAEGSSGNTIYF.

The chain links TRBV7-9 to TRBJ2-7; no definite D call. This CDR3 is 12 amino acids long. V lost 0 bases to trimming and J lost 4 bases, with 4 bases between them. Per germline, CDR1 SEHNR and CDR2 FQNEAQ (reference sequence). The CDR3 region is CASSLAQYEQYF. The CDR3 nucleotides read TGTGCCAGCAGCTTAGCGCAGTACGAGCAGTACTTC.

The gene calls are TRBV4-3 and TRBJ1-5; D is unclear. This CDR3 spans 15 amino acids. Germline lookup yields CDR1 LGHNA and CDR2 YSLEER. The V end lost 0 bases, the J end lost 5 bases, and 11 bases lay between the germline ends. The CDR3 here is CASSQEYAGYQPQHF. The CDR3 region has the DNA TGCGCCAGCAGCCAAGAATACGCTGGCTATCAGCCCCAGCATTTT.

This sequence joins TRBV12-5 and TRBJ1-5, with D perhaps matching TRBD1 (5 bases). This CDR3 region has 16 residues. Germline loops: CDR1 LGHNT, CDR2 FRNRAP. V gave up 5 bases and J gave up 0 bases, with 14 bases separating them. CDR3: CASGLGRDYSNQPQHF. In nucleotides, the CDR3 is TGTGCTAGTGGTCTGGGCCGGGACTATAGCAATCAGCCCCAGCATTTT.

Comments on this clone: A read error may produce the germline difference seen at one junction end. The chain is built from TRBV7-7 and TRBJ2-7; D call uncertain. Germline CDR1 is SSHAT and CDR2 is FNYEAQ (reference sequence). The CDR3 is 14 residues long. As DNA, the CDR3 is TGTGCTAGCAGCCCCCAGACAAACGGTTACGAGCAGTACTTC. Protein sequence: CASSPQTNGYEQYF.

The rearrangement joins TRBV5-4 to TRBJ2-7, with 7 bases aligning to TRBD2. After removal of 3 bases from V and 2 bases from J, the junction contained 11 bases not matched to a gene. Germline loops: CDR1 SGHNT, CDR2 YYREEE (reference sequence). The CDR3 loop spans 16 amino acids. The CDR3 loop reads CASSSYPSGLTYEQYF. CDR3 nucleotide sequence: TGTGCCAGCAGCTCTTATCCGTCGGGACTAACCTACGAGCAGTACTTC.

The rearrangement uses TRBV6-1 and TRBJ2-7, with TRBD1 matching over 7 bases. CDR3 length equals 15 residues. V lost 3 bases and J lost 3; bases outside the gene matches: 8. CDR1 and CDR2 (germline): MNHNS, SASEGT. In DNA, the CDR3 is TGTGCCAGCAGTGATCCCCCGGCAGGGGGCTACGAGCAGTACTTC. It specifies CASSDPPAGGYEQYF.

The rearrangement uses TRBV4-2 and TRBJ2-1; 7 positions agree with TRBD2. J was trimmed by 4 bases and V by 0 bases; bases with no gene match: 9. The V gene's germline CDR1 is LGHNA and CDR2 YNFKEQ. The CDR3 has 17 amino acids. DNA of the CDR3: TGTGCCAGCAGCCAAGATCCCCTAGCGGAATTATACAATGAGCAGTTCTTC. It translates to CASSQDPLAELYNEQFF.

This chain uses TRBV4-1 with TRBJ2-5, with D possibly being TRBD2 (5 bases). The DNA matches TRBJ2-7 better at its end, which makes the J call doubtful. Germline V lookup: CDR1 MGHRA, CDR2 YSYEKL. The CDR3 loop spans 17 amino acids. CDR3 protein: CASSQGRAGILGYEQYF. CDR3 bases: TGCGCCAGCAGCCAAGGTCGGGCCGGGATTCTGGGGTACGAGCAGTACTTC.

V and J are TRBV5-1 and TRBJ2-5; D uncertain. Germline V gene data show CDR1 as SGHRS and CDR2 as YFSETQ. The CDR3 is 13 amino acids. Trimming removed 2 bases from V and 4 bases from J, with 9 bases in between. For the CDR3, the DNA is TGCGCCAGCAGCTTTGAGGTCCCAGAGACCCAGTACTTC. It translates to CASSFEVPETQYF.

This chain links TRBV5-4 with TRBJ1-5, with a tentative D call TRBD1 (5 bases). There are 14 residues in the CDR3. Germline V CDR1 and CDR2: SGHNT, YYREEE (reference sequence). Trimming took off 4 bases at V and 3 bases at J, with 11 bases between the two ends. Here the CDR3 reads CASSLGGTNQPQHF. Here the CDR3 DNA reads TGTGCCAGCAGCCTGGGCGGGACCAATCAGCCCCAGCATTTT.

V usage is TRBV27 and J usage is TRBJ1-5, with D uncertain. CDR3 length: 14 amino acids. V was pared by 6 bases and J by 2 bases, with 11 bases between. The germline gives CDR1 MNHEY, CDR2 SMNVEV (reference sequence). Here the CDR3 DNA reads TGTGCCAGCAGCCCCCAGCGGGGCAATCAGCCCCAGCATTTT. It encodes CASSPQRGNQPQHF.

V gene TRBV4-1 combines with J gene TRBJ1-1, with D possibly matching TRBD1 (6 bases). Looked up from germline, CDR1 is MGHRA and CDR2 is YSYEKL. V dropped 0 bases and J dropped 11 bases, with 19 bases sitting between them. The CDR3 extends over 15 amino acids. In nucleotides, the CDR3 is TGCGCCAGCAGCCAAGATCTTTTACAGGGCCCGTTTGCTTTCTTT. It is translated as CASSQDLLQGPFAFF.

This chain links TRBV2 with TRBJ2-5, with 9 bases identical to TRBD1. V lost 2 bases and J lost 5; bases outside the gene matches: 6. CDR3 length equals 15 residues. CDR1 and CDR2 (germline): SNHLY, FYNNEI. CDR3 in DNA: TGTGCCAGCAGTGAAACAGGGGGCGAGTGGGAGACCCAGTACTTC. Translated, it gives CASSETGGEWETQYF.

As DNA, the CDR3 is TGTGCCAGCAGTTCAACAGGGTTTTGGGTGAACACTGAAGCTTTCTTT. This translates into CASSSTGFWVNTEAFF. The chain recombines TRBV27 with TRBJ1-1, with a tentative D call TRBD1 (6 bases). V was pared by 4 bases and J by 0 bases, with 15 bases between. CDR3 length equals 16 residues. Looked up from germline, CDR1 is MNHEY and CDR2 is SMNVEV (reference sequence).

This chain connects TRBV7-3 to TRBJ2-7; 7 bases match TRBD2. CDR1 and CDR2 (germline): SGHTA, FQGTGA. This CDR3 is 15 amino acids long. V trimming: 2 bases; J trimming: 4 bases; junction bases outside the gene matches: 8. The CDR3 sequence: CASSLLSGVGYEQYF. DNA for the CDR3: TGTGCCAGCAGCTTACTGAGCGGGGTGGGTTACGAGCAGTACTTC.

The chain couples TRBV7-2 to TRBJ2-7; weak D call: TRBD1 (6 bases). The CDR3 spans 15 residues. Deletions cut 0 bases from V and 9 bases from J, with 18 bases between. Per the germline V gene, CDR1 is SGHTA and CDR2 is FQGNSA. DNA for the CDR3: TGTGCCAGCAGCTTAGCCCCGACAGGTGATACGCCGCAGTACTTC. Amino acids: CASSLAPTGDTPQYF.

The CDR3 here is CASSFEPQGDGSPLHF. The CDR3 nucleotides are TGCGCCAGCAGCTTCGAACCACAGGGGGATGGATCACCCCTCCACTTT. V usage is TRBV5-1 and J usage is TRBJ1-6, with 8 nucleotides matching TRBD1. CDR3 length equals 16 residues. Looked up from germline, CDR1 is SGHRS and CDR2 is YFSETQ. With 2 bases clipped from V and 10 bases from J, the junction kept 11 bases outside the gene matches.

The chain combines TRBV14 with TRBJ2-4; TRBD2 matches 10 bases. V was pared by 3 bases and J by 1 base, with 12 bases of the junction left unmatched. The CDR3 spans 19 residues. Germline CDR1 and CDR2: SGHDN and FVKESK. Here the CDR3 reads CASSQVARLGLAAKNIQYF. In DNA, the CDR3 is TGTGCCAGCAGCCAGGTAGCCCGATTGGGACTAGCGGCCAAAAACATTCAGTACTTC.

The chain recombines TRBV2 with TRBJ2-5; possible D gene TRBD2, 6 bases. Germline CDR1 and CDR2: SNHLY and FYNNEI. The CDR3 has 17 residues. Trimming took off 8 bases at V and 2 bases at J, with 24 bases between the two ends. This CDR3 reads CASRGTSGGRMQETQYF. The DNA of the CDR3 is TGTGCCAGCCGCGGGACTTCAGGTGGTAGGATGCAAGAGACCCAGTACTTC.

The rearrangement uses TRBV5-1 and TRBJ1-5; 7 bases align to TRBD1. Per the germline V gene, CDR1 is SGHRS and CDR2 is YFSETQ. CDR3 size: 15 residues. Germline trimming cut 4 bases from V and 3 bases from J; bases unmatched to any gene: 7. The chain's CDR3 is CASSPEGGNNQPQHF. The CDR3 DNA is TGCGCCAGCAGCCCGGAAGGGGGCAACAATCAGCCCCAGCATTTT.

The V call is TRBV12-5, the J call TRBJ2-3; 7 nucleotides align to TRBD1. CDR1 and CDR2 (germline): LGHNT, FRNRAP. The V and J ends lost 7 bases and 2 bases, in that order; junction bases with no gene match: 6. The CDR3 extends over 14 amino acids. The DNA of the CDR3 is TGTGCTAGTGCCACAGGGGCCCTCACAGATACGCAGTATTTT. Translated: CASATGALTDTQYF.

The CDR3 loop is CASSLVVTGNFYEQYF. DNA of the CDR3: TGCGCCAGCAGCTTGGTTGTGACAGGGAACTTCTACGAGCAGTACTTC. The chain uses TRBV5-1 and TRBJ2-7, with 7 nucleotides matching TRBD1. Germline-derived CDR1 and CDR2 are SGHRS and YFSETQ. Losses at the gene ends were 0 bases for V and 3 bases for J; bases not matched to a gene: 9. CDR3 length: 16 amino acids.

The chain is built from TRBV4-2 and TRBJ1-1; D unresolved. The germline gives CDR1 LGHNA, CDR2 YNFKEQ. The CDR3 runs to 14 residues. V lost 3 bases and J 4 bases, leaving 12 bases between the germline ends. The CDR3 region has the DNA TGTGCCAGCAGCCATAGGACGGAGGCCACTGAAGCTTTCTTT. Its protein product is CASSHRTEATEAFF.

The chain is built from TRBV19 and TRBJ1-5; the match to TRBD1 covers 11 bases. Trimming took 6 bases from V and 7 from J; bases not matched to a gene: 8. CDR1 LNHDA and CDR2 SQIVND come from the germline V gene (reference sequence). This CDR3 contains 15 residues. Written as DNA, the CDR3 is TGTGCCAGTAGGCATGGACAGGGGGCAAGGCAGCCCCAGCATTTT. This gives the protein CASRHGQGARQPQHF.

The J gene is TRBJ2-1, the V gene TRBV5-1, with 8 bases identical to TRBD2. The CDR3 spans 17 residues. V trimming: 0 bases; J trimming: 4 bases; junction bases outside the gene matches: 9. Germline V gene sequence: CDR1 SGHRS, CDR2 YFSETQ. CDR3 DNA: TGCGCCAGCAGCTTGGGCATGGGTAGCGGGGTATACAATGAGCAGTTCTTC. It yields the protein CASSLGMGSGVYNEQFF.

The V call is TRBV25-1, the J call TRBJ1-2; no firm D call. Germline CDR1 reads MGHDK; CDR2 reads SYGVNS. The CDR3 contains 13 residues. Between the trimmed V and J ends, which lost 5 bases and 2 bases, there was a span of 9 bases. The CDR3 protein is CASSRESNYGYTF. CDR3 bases: TGTGCCAGCAGTAGGGAGAGCAACTATGGCTACACCTTC.

This sequence joins TRBV7-9 and TRBJ1-5; no definite D call. CDR1 and CDR2 (germline): SEHNR, FQNEAQ (reference sequence). The ends were cut back, 8 bases at V and 5 bases at J, with 13 bases in the middle. The CDR3 contains 13 residues. The CDR3 coding sequence is TGTGCCAGCGGATCGGGTCAGTATCAGCCCCAGCATTTT. Translating gives CASGSGQYQPQHF.

The rearrangement uses TRBV6-1 and TRBJ1-1; D perhaps matches TRBD1 (5 bases). V was clipped by 5 bases and J by 2 bases, with 15 bases between them. Per the germline V gene, CDR1 is MNHNS and CDR2 is SASEGT. The CDR3 contains 15 residues. This chain's CDR3 is CASSPEYRINTEAFF. The CDR3 DNA follows: TGTGCCAGCAGTCCCGAGTACAGGATCAACACTGAAGCTTTCTTT.

A single count supports this clone. At one end, the junction sequence differs from germline, possibly due to a read error. As DNA, the CDR3 is TGTGCCAGCAGCTTAAGCGGGGGGCGATACGGGCAGTACTTC. It is translated as CASSLSGGRYGQYF. The chain combines TRBV6-1 with TRBJ2-7; TRBD2 agrees at 9 bases. Per the germline V gene, CDR1 is MNHNS and CDR2 is SASEGT. The CDR3 consists of 14 residues.